These 2 T cell receptor beta chains were sequenced from one sample in a study of blood T cell repertoires in COVID-19. TCRdb's copy holds only in-frame clones and misses some; the assay was immunoSEQ multiplex PCR. The table has some 270,000 clones, 65% to 90% seen once. Sample: PBMCs or T cells enriched from blood (not recorded which). The receptors stem from a woman aged 50 to 60 with acute COVID-19.

The CDR3 is CASSRDSYGYTF. The CDR3, as DNA: TGTGCCAGCAGTAGGGACAGCTATGGCTACACCTTC. This chain uses TRBV2 with TRBJ1-2, with 7 nucleotides matching TRBD1. Unmatched junction bases numbered 1, after V lost 5 bases and J lost 4 bases. Germline CDR1 reads SNHLY; CDR2 reads FYNNEI. The CDR3 has 12 amino acids.

The V and J genes are TRBV5-4 and TRBJ2-7; 11 positions match TRBD2. The CDR3 sequence is 16 residues long. V shed 0 bases and J 0 bases; nucleotides not matched to a gene: 2. Germline CDR1 reads SGHNT; CDR2 reads YYREEE (reference sequence). CDR3 DNA sequence: TGTGCCAGCAGCTTGGGACTAGCGGGGATCTCCTACGAGCAGTACTTC. This gives the protein CASSLGLAGISYEQYF.